The next 30 T cell receptor beta chains were all read from a single sample in a study of PD-1 and CTLA-4 blockade in melanoma. The repertoire was sequenced with immunoSEQ multiplex PCR; TCRdb's copy has only in-frame clones and lacks some. The sample records almost 30,000 clones, roughly nine tenths being singletons. The sample consisted of CD8+ T cells from peripheral blood, taken before anti-PD-1 treatment. Every receptor here comes from a human donor with melanoma.

CDR3 nucleotides: TGTGCCAGTAGTGCAGGGGGTTTCGGGGAGCTGTTTTTT. It translates to CASSAGGFGELFF. The chain combines TRBV19 with TRBJ2-2, with 7 bases lining up with TRBD1. The germline gives CDR1 LNHDA, CDR2 SQIVND (reference sequence). The ends lost 5 bases at V and 7 bases at J; junction bases unmatched: 4. The CDR3 is made up of 13 amino acids.

The rearrangement joins TRBV29-1 to TRBJ1-1, with unresolved D. The ends were cut back, 4 bases at V and 6 bases at J, with 12 bases in the middle. This CDR3 has 12 residues. Looked up from germline, CDR1 is SQVTM and CDR2 is ANQGSEA. This CDR3 is CSVVRNPSEAFF. The CDR3 nucleotides read TGCAGCGTTGTTCGGAACCCATCTGAAGCTTTCTTT.

The rearrangement joins TRBV10-1 to TRBJ1-5; possible D gene TRBD1, 6 bases. V lost 4 bases and J 0 bases, leaving 19 bases between the germline ends. The germline gives CDR1 WNHNN, CDR2 SYGVQD (reference sequence). The CDR3 is 18 amino acids. This CDR3 is CASSGKGHRTDSNQPQHF. The DNA of the CDR3 is TGCGCCAGCAGTGGCAAGGGACATCGGACGGATAGCAATCAGCCCCAGCATTTT.

This chain uses TRBV11-2 with TRBJ2-1; the match to TRBD2 covers 10 bases. V was clipped by 5 bases and J by 8 bases; unmatched bases: 9. This CDR3 spans 15 amino acids. CDR1 is SGHAT, CDR2 FQNNGV, per germline. DNA for the CDR3: TGTGCCAGCAGCCGGTTTAGCGGGGGGACGTATGAGCAGTTCTTC. It yields the protein CASSRFSGGTYEQFF. Complete variable domain (other parts from reference TRBV11-2 and TRBJ2-1): EAGVAQSPRYKIIEKRQSVAFWCNPISGHATLYWYQQILGQGPKLLIQFQNNGVVDDSQLPKDRFSAERLKGVDSTLKIQPAKLEDSAVYLCASSRFSGGTYEQFFGPGTRLTVL.

The chain uses TRBV5-4 and TRBJ1-1; a weak D match, TRBD1 (5 bases). The CDR3 length is 14 residues. Germline V gene lookup returns CDR1 SGHNT and CDR2 YYREEE (reference sequence). V lost 7 bases and J 1 base, leaving 14 bases between the germline ends. In DNA form, the CDR3 reads TGTGCCAGCCACCTCGGGACTTCGAACACTGAAGCTTTCTTT. As protein: CASHLGTSNTEAFF.

The CDR3 region is CASSLGGLAGGPGGYEQYF. CDR3 nucleotide sequence: TGTGCCAGCAGCTTAGGGGGACTAGCGGGAGGTCCCGGGGGCTACGAGCAGTACTTC. J is TRBJ2-7 and V is TRBV7-8; 15 nucleotides match TRBD2. Per germline, CDR1 SGHVS and CDR2 FQNEAQ. The CDR3 spans 19 residues. V gave up 1 base and J gave up 3 bases; unmatched junction bases: 10.

The chain has TRBV6-4 and TRBJ2-2, with D perhaps matching TRBD2 (6 bases). There are 15 residues in the CDR3. CDR1 and CDR2 (germline): MRHNA, SNTAGT. V lost 6 bases and J lost 0, with 11 bases in between. CDR3 coding DNA: TGTGCCAGCAGCCCGGGGGATACGAACACCGGGGAGCTGTTTTTT. Translated, it gives CASSPGDTNTGELFF.

V usage is TRBV7-9 and J usage is TRBJ2-7; D possibly uses TRBD1 or TRBD2 (5 bases each). V gave up 6 bases and J gave up 3 bases, with 15 bases separating them. From germline, CDR1 is SEHNR and CDR2 FQNEAQ (reference sequence). The CDR3 totals 14 residues. CDR3 region: CASRRDVGNYEQYF. DNA of the CDR3: TGTGCCAGCAGACGGGACGTGGGGAACTACGAGCAGTACTTC.

The chain combines TRBV7-9 with TRBJ2-7; TRBD2 agrees at 13 bases. Germline assignment: CDR1 SEHNR and CDR2 FQNEAQ (reference sequence). CDR3 size: 15 residues. With 5 bases clipped from V and 5 bases from J, the junction kept 6 bases outside the gene matches. CDR3 residues: CASSIGTSGTDEQYF. CDR3 coding DNA: TGTGCCAGCAGCATAGGGACTAGCGGGACGGACGAGCAGTACTTC.

This chain connects TRBV28 to TRBJ2-7, with 11 bases that match TRBD2. Germline trimming cut 6 bases from V and 0 bases from J; bases unmatched to any gene: 16. The germline V gene has CDR1 MDHEN and CDR2 SYDVKM. This CDR3 is 19 amino acids long. This chain's CDR3 is CASRPTPGTSGFFSYEQYF. The DNA of the CDR3 is TGTGCCAGCAGACCAACCCCCGGGACTAGCGGCTTCTTCTCCTACGAGCAGTACTTC.

The DNA for the CDR3 is TGTGCCAGCAGGTCGGGTAGGGTTGGTCAGCCCCAGCATTTT. As protein: CASRSGRVGQPQHF. This sequence joins TRBV28 and TRBJ1-5; D gene uncertain. The CDR3 is 14 residues long. The V and J ends lost 6 bases and 6 bases respectively, with 15 bases between them. Germline V CDR1 and CDR2: MDHEN, SYDVKM. Filled out from reference TRBV28 and TRBJ1-5, the complete variable domain reads DVKVTQSSRYLVKRTGEKVFLECVQDMDHENMFWYRQDPGLGLRLIYFSYDVKMKEKGDIPEGYSVSREKKERFSLILESASTNQTSMYLCASRSGRVGQPQHFGDGTRLSIL.

The CDR3 reads CASSPPAADYTEAFF. DNA for the CDR3: TGTGCCAGCAGCCCTCCCGCGGCAGACTACACTGAAGCTTTCTTT. The chain employs TRBV7-6 and TRBJ1-1; D gene ambiguous. Trimming left V 5 bases short and J 3 bases short, with 16 bases between. CDR3 length: 15 amino acids. Germline assignment: CDR1 SGHVS and CDR2 FNYEAQ.

This chain's CDR3 is CASKTATNEKLFF. Written as DNA, the CDR3 is TGTGCCAGCAAGACAGCAACTAATGAAAAACTGTTTTTT. The chain recombines TRBV27 with TRBJ1-4; TRBD1 might be the D (5 bases). Deletions cut 7 bases from V and 0 bases from J, with 6 bases between. The CDR3 is 13 residues long. CDR1 and CDR2 (germline): MNHEY, SMNVEV (reference sequence).

This chain joins TRBV13 and TRBJ2-7, with a tentative D call TRBD2 (6 bases). The CDR3 extends over 15 amino acids. Trimming removed 5 bases from V and 2 bases from J, with 16 bases in between. The germline gives CDR1 PRHDT, CDR2 FYEKMQ (reference sequence). As DNA, the CDR3 is TGTGCCAGCAGCCCACTCCGGGGGTCCACCTACGAGCAGTACTTC. This encodes CASSPLRGSTYEQYF.

The chain joins TRBV2 to TRBJ1-1, with 8 bases matching TRBD1. V gave up 2 bases and J gave up 6 bases; unmatched junction bases: 2. Germline V gene data show CDR1 as SNHLY and CDR2 as FYNNEI. This CDR3 has 13 residues. CDR3 sequence (DNA): TGTGCCAGCAGTGAATTGACAGGGGCTGAAGCTTTCTTT. It is translated as CASSELTGAEAFF.

The V and J genes are TRBV7-9 and TRBJ2-5; no reliable D call. This CDR3 comprises 14 residues. Trimming removed 6 bases at V and 3 bases at J, with 14 bases between. The germline V gene has CDR1 SEHNR and CDR2 FQNEAQ (reference sequence). The CDR3 region is CASSLRTTEETQYF. The CDR3 DNA reads as TGTGCCAGCAGTCTGCGGACCACGGAAGAGACCCAGTACTTC.

The rearrangement joins TRBV6-6 to TRBJ2-3, with 12 bases identical to TRBD2. The J segment lost 0 bases and the V segment lost 7 bases, leaving 5 bases of the junction unmatched. This CDR3 has 16 amino acids. Per germline, CDR1 MNHNY and CDR2 SVGAGI (reference sequence). CDR3: CASTPGLAGSTDTQYF. CDR3 in DNA: TGTGCCAGCACCCCAGGACTAGCGGGGAGCACAGATACGCAGTATTTT.

In its sample, this clone was seen once. V and J are TRBV6-9 and TRBJ2-2, with D possibly being TRBD1 (5 bases). CDR3 size: 15 residues. V dropped 3 bases and J dropped 5 bases, with 13 bases sitting between them. From germline, CDR1 is MNHGY and CDR2 SVAAGI. The DNA of the CDR3 is TGTGCCAGCAGTTACAGGCAGGGTGATACCGGGGAGCTGTTTTTT. It yields the protein CASSYRQGDTGELFF.

The gene calls are TRBV6-5 and TRBJ2-2; D not certain. The CDR3 runs 15 residues. Germline CDR1 is MNHEY and CDR2 is SVGAGI. Trimming stripped 7 bases from V and 3 bases from J, with 15 bases between. The CDR3 DNA reads as TGTGCCAGCATCCCCGAAGGTCTGGACACCGGGGAGCTGTTTTTT. This sequence encodes CASIPEGLDTGELFF.

The rearrangement uses TRBV4-1 and TRBJ1-4, with TRBD1 matching 10 bases. Looked up from germline, CDR1 is MGHRA and CDR2 is YSYEKL. After removal of 2 bases from V and 8 bases from J, the junction contained 8 bases not matched to a gene. CDR3 length equals 16 residues. In DNA form, the CDR3 reads TGCGCCAGCAGCCAACTCCCGGGACAGGGGAAGGAAAAACTGTTTTTT. Amino acids: CASSQLPGQGKEKLFF.

This clone showed up just once. V and J are TRBV6-6 and TRBJ2-7; the match to TRBD2 covers 9 bases. Germline V gene lookup returns CDR1 MNHNY and CDR2 SVGAGI (reference sequence). The CDR3 runs 16 residues. CDR3 sequence (DNA): TGTGCTTCACGCGGGGGGGATCCCTCGGAAAGGTACGAGCAGTACTTC. Translation: CASRGGDPSERYEQYF.

This clone was detected only a few times. The rearrangement uses TRBV7-6 and TRBJ2-1, with 7 bases matching TRBD1. Looked up from germline, CDR1 is SGHVS and CDR2 is FNYEAQ. This CDR3 contains 16 residues. V shed 6 bases, J shed 7 bases, and the junction held 15 bases outside the gene matches. DNA for the CDR3: TGTGCCAGCAGTTCAGAAATAACAGGGGTTTGGAATGAGCAGTTCTTC. Its protein is CASSSEITGVWNEQFF.

The V call is TRBV5-1, the J call TRBJ2-7; 8 nucleotides match TRBD1. Germline trimming cut 4 bases from V and 3 bases from J; bases unmatched to any gene: 9. The CDR3 totals 15 residues. Germline V gene lookup returns CDR1 SGHRS and CDR2 YFSETQ. CDR3 bases: TGCGCCAGCAGCGATCCGGGACAGGTTCGCTACGAGCAGTACTTC. Residues: CASSDPGQVRYEQYF.

In nucleotides, the CDR3 is TGTGCCTGGAGTGTAGGGGTTGGGGACGGGATTAGATACACAGATACGCAGTATTTT. As protein: CAWSVGVGDGIRYTDTQYF. This chain uses TRBV30 with TRBJ2-3, with D possibly being TRBD1 or TRBD2 (5 bases each). The CDR3 totals 19 residues. The V gene lost 0 bases and the J gene lost 2 bases, with 24 bases spanning the gap. Germline V gene data show CDR1 as GTSNPN and CDR2 as SVGIG (reference sequence).

This chain joins TRBV7-9 and TRBJ2-1, with D maybe TRBD2 (5 bases). The CDR3 has 16 amino acids. The germline V gene has CDR1 SEHNR and CDR2 FQNEAQ (reference sequence). The V and J ends lost 4 bases and 1 base respectively, with 14 bases between them. The DNA of the CDR3 is TGTGCCAGCAGCTCTTCGGACTCGGGATCCTACAATGAGCAGTTCTTC. This codes for CASSSSDSGSYNEQFF.

The chain is built from TRBV19 and TRBJ1-1; 9 bases map to TRBD1. CDR1 LNHDA and CDR2 SQIVND come from the germline V gene (reference sequence). The CDR3 covers 17 residues. The V segment lost 6 bases and the J segment 3 bases; nucleotides outside the gene matches: 14. In nucleotides, the CDR3 is TGTGCCAGTAGCCCCAGCGGGACAGGGATGGAGGACACTGAAGCTTTCTTT. Protein sequence: CASSPSGTGMEDTEAFF.

V gene TRBV24-1 combines with J gene TRBJ2-2; 8 nucleotides line up with TRBD1. This CDR3 contains 17 residues. The trim removed 0 bases at V and 2 bases at J, leaving 4 bases unmatched. Germline-derived CDR1 and CDR2 are KGHDR and SFDVKD. CDR3 in amino acids: CATSDLQQGGNTGELFF. The CDR3 DNA reads as TGTGCCACCAGTGATTTGCAACAGGGGGGAAACACCGGGGAGCTGTTTTTT.

The CDR3 nucleotides read TGTGCCAGCAGCTTCAGAGATTTTTATGGCTACACCTTC. Its protein is CASSFRDFYGYTF. The chain couples TRBV11-2 to TRBJ1-2; D is unresolved. There are 13 residues in the CDR3. The germline V gene has CDR1 SGHAT and CDR2 FQNNGV. The V end lost 3 bases, the J end lost 5 bases, and 10 bases lay between the germline ends.

V usage is TRBV7-6 and J usage is TRBJ2-3; D might be TRBD1 or TRBD2, each matching 6 bases. V lost 4 bases, J lost 6 bases, and 17 bases lay in between. Germline-derived CDR1 and CDR2 are SGHVS and FNYEAQ. CDR3 length: 15 residues. CDR3 in DNA: TGTGCCAGCAGCTCCGAATGGGGGGCCAGGGATACGCAGTATTTT. Protein: CASSSEWGARDTQYF.

V and J are TRBV2 and TRBJ1-2; D unresolved. CDR1 and CDR2 (germline): SNHLY, FYNNEI. V was cut by 6 bases and J by 4 bases, with 12 bases left in between. There are 13 residues in the CDR3. CDR3 amino acids: CASRGEDVYGYTF. The CDR3 nucleotides read TGTGCCAGCAGAGGAGAAGATGTCTATGGCTACACCTTC.